This TCR beta chain originates from a study of T-cell reconstitution after alpha-beta-depleted transplantation in children. The germline CDR1 and CDR2 sequences are SQVTM and ANQGSEA. CDR3 length equals 14 residues. During its preparation, the TCRbeta library received unique molecular identifiers. A single record per CDR3 protein comes from TCRdb applying MiXCR to the PCR reads. The sample holds some 600,000 distinct CDR3 sequences; around 16% are singletons and the top ten take 0.85% to 1.3%. On this clonotype itself: This may stem from a read error, because a much larger clone lies one nucleotide away.

The receptor was isolated from a human donor who donated a stem cell graft to a child with acute myeloid leukemia. Sequencing used PBMCs from the stem cell graft donor, obtained from the stem cell graft. The rearrangement uses TRBV29-1 and TRBJ2-7, with D tentatively TRBD1 (6 bases). CDR3 bases: TGCTGCGTTGAGGGACACCTATCCCCCTACGAGCAGTACTTC. Protein sequence: CCVEGHLSPYEQYF.